This TCR beta chain was sequenced for a study of T cells after yellow fever vaccination. UMIs and a universal primer site were added when TCR cDNA was made by 5'RACE template switching. Via MiXCR, TCRdb re-called the 5' RACE reads, giving one row per CDR3 protein. This table holds 500,000 to 550,000 distinct CDR3 sequences, about a fifth found once. Germline CDR1 and CDR2: MGHDK and SYGVNS. The CDR3 is 14 amino acids. V lost 0 bases to trimming and J lost 7 bases, with 10 bases between them. Regarding this clonotype: Its antigen is not identified.

Study-level points and caveats: Booster sampling recovered most clones from primary vaccination (96% CD4, around 88% CD8). Repertoires sorted by FACS could include abundant clonotypes that are contaminants from the bulk population.

The material sequenced was PBMCs, taken roughly 20 days after the first yellow fever vaccination. The chain couples TRBV25-1 to TRBJ2-1; the D is unclear. The sequence derives from a man between 18 and 29 years old who received the YFV17D yellow fever vaccine. CDR3 loop: CASSEYPITNEQFF. The CDR3 coding sequence is TGTGCCAGCAGTGAATATCCAATAACGAATGAGCAGTTCTTC.